This is a list of T cell receptor beta chains from one sample in a study of cytomegalovirus exposure and HLA in healthy donors. The assay was immunoSEQ multiplex PCR, and TCRdb's table has in-frame clones only and misses some. The data show about 60,000 clones, approximately 87% seen once. Sequenced sample: PBMCs. These receptors all come from a young man in good health and CMV-seronegative. Both conserved end residues are part of each CDR3. The D gene is left open where the match is weak. Some rows have no size entry. The others give once, few or many, or a class for an expanded clone.

TRBV9,few,TRBJ1-1,.,TGTGCCAGCACCCCTGTAGGAGGAGTGACTGAAGCTTTCTTT,CASTPVGGVTEAFF
TRBV2,.,TRBJ1-3,.,TGTGCCAGCACCTGGGGAGGAGGAAACACCATATATTTT,CASTWGGGNTIYF
TRBV11-3,.,TRBJ1-2,.,TGTGCCAGCAGCCGAGAGAGGGAGAACTATGGCTACACCTTC,CASSRERENYGYTF
TRBV6-4,.,TRBJ2-1,.,TGTGCCAGCGCCACAGGGATTAGAAATGAGCAGTTCTTC,CASATGIRNEQFF
TRBV15,.,TRBJ1-4,.,TGTGCCACCAGCAGAGGGGAGGGGGAAAAACTGTTTTTT,CATSRGEGEKLFF
TRBV28,.,TRBJ1-4,TRBD1,TGTGCCAGCAGTTACGACAGGGGCGAAAAACTGTTTTTT,CASSYDRGEKLFF
TRBV29-1,.,TRBJ2-5,.,TGCAGCGTAGCACAGGGGGGGGTAGAGACCCAGTACTTC,CSVAQGGVETQYF
TRBV7-3,.,TRBJ2-1,TRBD1,TGTGCCAGCAGCCGGGACAGGGGTACCTACAATGAGCAGTTCTTC,CASSRDRGTYNEQFF
TRBV28,.,TRBJ1-4,.,TGTGCCAGCAGCGAACAGGGCTCCTGGGGAAAACTGTTTTTT,CASSEQGSWGKLFF
TRBV9,.,TRBJ2-2,.,TGTGCCAGCAGCGTAGCTCCCGAGGGCACCGGGGAGCTGTTTTTT,CASSVAPEGTGELFF
TRBV9,.,TRBJ2-5,TRBD2,TGTGCCAGCAGCCCCGCGGGGGGGAGCAAAGAGACCCAGTACTTC,CASSPAGGSKETQYF
TRBV7-9,.,TRBJ1-1,.,TGTGCCAGCAGCCCGAGCACAAGCCCGGGGGCTTTCTTT,CASSPSTSPGAFF
TRBV16,few,TRBJ2-7,.,TGTGCCAGCAGCCAATCAGCGGAGAGCGAGCAGTACTTC,CASSQSAESEQYF
TRBV30,.,TRBJ1-6,TRBD1,TGTGCCTGGAGCGTCGGACAGGGTGTTTCTAATTCACCCCTCCACTTT,CAWSVGQGVSNSPLHF
TRBV6-5,.,TRBJ1-2,TRBD1,TGTGCCAGCAGCCCGGGACAGTTCGGCTATGGCTACACCTTC,CASSPGQFGYGYTF
TRBV7-2,.,TRBJ1-1,TRBD1,TGTGCCAGCAGCTCGACAGGGGGCGAAGGCACTGAAGCTTTCTTT,CASSSTGGEGTEAFF
TRBV23-1,.,TRBJ2-7,.,TGCGCCAGCAGTCCGACAGGACTCTTCTCCTACGAGCAGTACTTC,CASSPTGLFSYEQYF
TRBV4-2,.,TRBJ1-4,TRBD1,TGTGCCAGCAGCCATCTCACCGGGACAGGGGAGGAAAAACTGTTTTTT,CASSHLTGTGEEKLFF
TRBV6-1,.,TRBJ1-3,.,TGTGCCACTTCGGGGTCTACGCGAGGCCATATATATTTT,CATSGSTRGHIYF
TRBV7-9,.,TRBJ2-7,.,TGTGCCAGCAGCTTAGGTCCACAGAGCTCCTACGAGCAGTACTTC,CASSLGPQSSYEQYF
TRBV2,once,TRBJ1-6,.,TGTGCCAGCATCACAGAGAGCTCCTATAATTCACCCCTCCACTTT,CASITESSYNSPLHF
TRBV11-3,.,TRBJ1-6,TRBD1,TGTGCCAGCAGCGCAGGACAGGAGAATTCACCCCTCCACTTT,CASSAGQENSPLHF
TRBV28,.,TRBJ1-1,TRBD1,TGTGCCACCGACAGGGGGATGAACACTGAAGCTTTCTTT,CATDRGMNTEAFF
TRBV6-5,.,TRBJ2-5,TRBD2,TGTGCCAGCAGTAGGACTAGCGGGGGCCAAGAGACCCAGTACTTC,CASSRTSGGQETQYF
TRBV20-1,few,TRBJ1-2,.,TGCAGTGCCGACAGATCCTATGGCTACACCTTC,CSADRSYGYTF
TRBV9,.,TRBJ2-5,TRBD2,TGTGCCAGCAGCTCCGCCGGGAGGGAAGAGACCCAGTACTTC,CASSSAGREETQYF
TRBV5-1,.,TRBJ2-7,.,TGCGCCAGCAGCTTGGGAGGTGCCTCCTACGAGCAGTACTTC,CASSLGGASYEQYF
TRBV6-6,.,TRBJ1-1,TRBD1,TGTGCCAGCAGACCCTGGACAGGGGGCACTGAAGCTTTCTTT,CASRPWTGGTEAFF
TRBV19,.,TRBJ1-2,.,TGTGCCAGTAGTATCGACATCTATGGCTACACCTTC,CASSIDIYGYTF
TRBV18,.,TRBJ2-7,.,TGTGCCAGCTCACCCGTATCAGGGTCCTCCTACGAGCAGTACTTC,CASSPVSGSSYEQYF
TRBV7-2,.,TRBJ1-4,TRBD1,TGTGCCAGCAGCCCCCAAGGGACAGGGGAACGAGAAAAACTGTTTTTT,CASSPQGTGEREKLFF
TRBV5-1,.,TRBJ2-7,.,TGCGCCAGCACCCCGCCAGTCAACGAGCAGTACTTC,CASTPPVNEQYF
TRBV2,.,TRBJ1-1,.,TGTGCCACCCCAGGGGTCGGGGTGAGCACTGAAGCTTTCTTT,CATPGVGVSTEAFF
TRBV5-1,.,TRBJ1-2,.,TGCGCCAGCAGTTTCTATGAGGGTACGGCCGTCTACACCTTC,CASSFYEGTAVYTF
TRBV9,once,TRBJ2-3,TRBD2,TGTGCCAGCACCTTACTAGCGGGGGGGCTGGATACGCAGTATTTT,CASTLLAGGLDTQYF
TRBV29-1,.,TRBJ2-1,TRBD2,TGCAGCGTTGACTCGGGACTAGTAGTTTACAATGAGCAGTTCTTC,CSVDSGLVVYNEQFF
TRBV4-1,.,TRBJ2-5,TRBD2,TGCGCCAGCAGCCAGGCGACTGAGCGGGGGCCACAAGAGACCCAGTACTTC,CASSQATERGPQETQYF
TRBV5-1,.,TRBJ1-1,.,TGCGCCAGCAGCTTGACCGGGGGGAACACTGAAGCTTTCTTT,CASSLTGGNTEAFF
TRBV7-9,.,TRBJ1-2,.,TGTGCCAGCAGCTTCTCACGAGAGGCTGGCTACACCTTC,CASSFSREAGYTF
TRBV4-1,.,TRBJ2-1,.,TGCGCCAGCAGCCAAGATTCTTACGGGGGGCCCCTCAATGAGCAGTTCTTC,CASSQDSYGGPLNEQFF
TRBV28,.,TRBJ1-2,TRBD1,TGTGCCAGCAGTTTTGGGGACAGGGGAGTCGGCTACACCTTC,CASSFGDRGVGYTF
TRBV28,.,TRBJ1-2,.,TGTGCCAGCAGTTCCTACAGGGATGGCTACACCTTC,CASSSYRDGYTF
TRBV7-7,.,TRBJ1-5,.,TGTGCTAGCAGCCCCGGACTAGATCAGCCCCAGCATTTT,CASSPGLDQPQHF
TRBV6-5,.,TRBJ1-5,.,TGTGCCAGCAGTCTCTCCGGGACATCAAATCAGCCCCAGCATTTT,CASSLSGTSNQPQHF
TRBV11-2,.,TRBJ2-7,.,TGTGCCAGCAGCTTAGATAGGGACACCTACGAGCAGTACTTC,CASSLDRDTYEQYF
TRBV4-1,.,TRBJ2-1,TRBD1,TGCGCCAGCAGCCAAGAATGGGACAGTCTATTTGGTGAGCAGTTCTTC,CASSQEWDSLFGEQFF
TRBV6-1,.,TRBJ2-3,TRBD2,TGTGCCAGCAGTAGCGGGGGGTTCAAACATACGCAGTATTTT,CASSSGGFKHTQYF
TRBV28,once,TRBJ1-1,TRBD1,TGTGCCAGCAGTCCAAGGGGTGGACAGGGCGGAGTTGAAGCTTTCTTT,CASSPRGGQGGVEAFF